These 5 T cell receptor beta chains originate from one sample sequenced in a study of CD8 T cells in Susac syndrome. RNA totalling roughly 0.5 to 1 ug underwent reverse transcription with random hexamers. TCRdb re-called the immunoSEQ multiplex PCR reads with MiXCR, one entry per CDR3 protein. Of about 280,000 distinct CDR3 sequences listed, approximately 81% are singletons. Sequenced: CD8+ T cells from PBMCs. The receptors come from a human donor with multiple sclerosis.

The CDR3 loop reads CASSLVRNEQYF. The CDR3 nucleotides are TGTGCCAGCAGCTTAGTTAGAAACGAGCAGTACTTC. This chain links TRBV11-2 with TRBJ2-7; no clear D. V was cut by 1 base and J by 5 bases, with 6 bases left in between. The CDR3 is made up of 12 amino acids. Germline CDR1 and CDR2: SGHAT and FQNNGV.

The CDR3 DNA reads as TGTGCCAGCAGTTACTCGATCCGGAACACCGGGGAGCTGTTTTTT. Amino acid sequence: CASSYSIRNTGELFF. V is TRBV6-5 and J is TRBJ2-2; D not certain. The CDR3 sequence is 15 residues long. Per the germline V gene, CDR1 is MNHEY and CDR2 is SVGAGI. V was trimmed by 0 bases and J by 1 base, leaving 6 bases between them.

The rearrangement links TRBV12-5 to TRBJ2-1; 10 bases fit TRBD1. J was trimmed by 9 bases and V by 2 bases; bases with no gene match: 4. This CDR3 is built from 14 residues. The germline V gene encodes CDR1 LGHNT and CDR2 FRNRAP. CDR3: CASGLFRTGGEQFF. For the CDR3, the DNA is TGTGCTAGTGGTTTGTTCCGGACAGGGGGTGAGCAGTTCTTC.

This clonotype was counted a few times. J is TRBJ2-5 and V is TRBV6-1, with 7 bases lining up with TRBD1. In germline, CDR1 is MNHNS, CDR2 SASEGT. The CDR3 is 15 residues long. V was clipped by 5 bases and J by 7 bases; unmatched bases: 13. The CDR3 region is CASSLETGNPGTQYF. The CDR3 DNA reads TGTGCCAGCAGTCTGGAGACAGGGAACCCCGGGACCCAGTACTTC.

The V and J genes are TRBV9 and TRBJ2-1, with 7 bases lining up with TRBD2. Germline V lookup: CDR1 SGDLS, CDR2 YYNGEE. V was clipped by 6 bases and J by 7 bases; unmatched bases: 7. This CDR3 region has 13 residues. The CDR3 DNA reads TGTGCCAGCACCTTCGGGAGGTCGAATGAGCAGTTCTTC. It codes for CASTFGRSNEQFF.